This entry lists 31 T cell receptor beta chains sequenced from one sample in a study of CD8+ T cells in alopecia areata. As to treatment: oral pan-JAK inhibitor, 5-10 mg twice daily. cDNA prepared by RNA extraction and subsequent reverse transcription served as the template for sequencing. Profiled with immunoSEQ multiplex PCR; TCRdb holds only in-frame clones, not every one. The table lists roughly 180,000 clones, around 49% of them singletons, with 10% in the top ten. The material was CD8+ T cells sorted from blood, obtained at roughly week 52, from a patient treated with tofacitinib. The receptors shown here come from a human donor with alopecia areata.

V usage is TRBV5-6 and J usage is TRBJ1-6; D gene ambiguous. This CDR3 comprises 14 residues. Per germline, CDR1 SGHDT and CDR2 YYEEEE. The V gene lost 4 bases and the J gene lost 7 bases, with 12 bases spanning the gap. The CDR3 DNA sequence: TGTGCCAGCAGCACCGACATGGGGAATTCACCCCTCCACTTT. Translating it yields CASSTDMGNSPLHF.

This clone was counted a few times. V usage is TRBV15 and J usage is TRBJ2-5; a weak D match, TRBD2 (5 bases). The ends were cut back, 4 bases at V and 5 bases at J, with 17 bases in the middle. CDR3 length: 15 residues. Per germline, CDR1 LNHNV and CDR2 YYDKDF (reference sequence). For the CDR3, the DNA is TGTGCCACCAGCATAGCGTTCGGGTACGGGGAGACCCAGTACTTC. Translated, it gives CATSIAFGYGETQYF.

The chain has TRBV29-1 and TRBJ2-5; D unclear. The J call may be incorrect, as the DNA end agrees better with TRBJ2-7. Germline CDR1 and CDR2: SQVTM and ANQGSEA. The CDR3 is 12 residues long. The CDR3 DNA reads as TGCAGCGTTGAATTCAGTTCCTACGAGCAGTACTTC. This translates into CSVEFSSYEQYF.

J is TRBJ2-2 and V is TRBV6-6, with D possibly being TRBD2 (6 bases). Trimming shortened V by 5 bases and J by 8 bases, and 12 bases separated the two germline ends. The CDR3 spans 13 residues. CDR1 and CDR2 from the germline V gene are MNHNY and SVGAGI (reference sequence). Written as DNA, the CDR3 is TGTGCCAGCAGTGCAGGACTATCTGGGGAGCTGTTTTTT. Its protein product is CASSAGLSGELFF.

The chain recombines TRBV25-1 with TRBJ1-2, with D hard to call. Trimming removed 2 bases from V and 0 bases from J, with 4 bases in between. There are 13 residues in the CDR3. Germline assignment: CDR1 MGHDK and CDR2 SYGVNS. This CDR3 reads CASSEQTNYGYTF. The CDR3 DNA is TGTGCCAGCAGTGAACAGACTAACTATGGCTACACCTTC.

This clone was observed a handful of times. J is TRBJ1-1 and V is TRBV6-1; TRBD1 matches at 9 bases. This CDR3 is built from 14 residues. Germline CDR1 MNHNS, CDR2 SASEGT. After removal of 7 bases from V and 3 bases from J, the junction contained 6 bases not matched to a gene. In DNA, the CDR3 is TGTGCCAGCACTCACGACAGGGGGGACACTGAAGCTTTCTTT. Protein: CASTHDRGDTEAFF.

This clone was seen a few times. The V call is TRBV29-1, the J call TRBJ1-2; TRBD1 matches at 7 bases. V lost 6 bases to trimming and J lost 2 bases; unmatched junction nucleotides: 6. In germline, CDR1 is SQVTM, CDR2 ANQGSEA. This CDR3 region has 13 residues. CDR3 loop: CSVARTGNYGYTF. The CDR3 DNA reads TGCAGCGTCGCGCGGACAGGCAACTATGGCTACACCTTC.

This clone has just a few counts. The chain is built from TRBV18 and TRBJ2-3; D uncertain. The CDR3 is made up of 12 amino acids. Per germline, CDR1 KGHSH and CDR2 LQKENI. V was shortened by 0 bases and J by 3 bases, with 1 base between the two germline ends. The CDR3 DNA reads TGTGCCAGCTCACCACCGACAGATACGCAGTATTTT. Translation: CASSPPTDTQYF.

This clone was picked up one time. The CDR3 nucleotides read TGTGCCAGCAGCTTAGGGTTCTACAATGAGCAGTTCTTC. Its protein is CASSLGFYNEQFF. J is TRBJ2-1 and V is TRBV11-2; no clear D. Looked up from germline, CDR1 is SGHAT and CDR2 is FQNNGV. V lost 1 base to trimming and J lost 3 bases, with 4 bases between them. The CDR3 spans 13 residues.

This clone was seen a few times. The V gene is TRBV5-4, the J gene TRBJ2-4; TRBD2 agrees at 11 bases. Germline CDR1 reads SGHNT; CDR2 reads YYREEE (reference sequence). CDR3 size: 16 residues. With V trimmed by 0 bases and J by 2 bases, 1 base remained unmatched. CDR3 region: CASSLGLAGTKNIQYF. CDR3 sequence (DNA): TGTGCCAGCAGCTTGGGACTAGCGGGGACCAAAAACATTCAGTACTTC.

DNA of the CDR3: TGTGCCAGCAGCTTCCCGGACCGAGGGGAGACCCAGTACTTC. It is translated as CASSFPDRGETQYF. The chain carries TRBV7-9 and TRBJ2-5; D is perhaps TRBD2 (5 bases). V gave up 3 bases and J gave up 5 bases, with 13 bases separating them. CDR3 size: 14 residues. Germline CDR1 is SEHNR and CDR2 is FQNEAQ (reference sequence).

This clone has more than one count but fewer than ten. The CDR3 protein is CASSQDAQGAVGAFF. The CDR3 DNA follows: TGCGCCAGCAGCCAAGATGCGCAGGGGGCGGTGGGGGCTTTCTTT. The chain employs TRBV4-3 and TRBJ1-1, with TRBD1 identical over 8 bases. V was pared by 0 bases and J by 11 bases, with 11 bases of the junction left unmatched. The CDR3 sequence is 15 residues long. Germline CDR1 is LGHNA and CDR2 is YSLEER.

This clone has just a few counts. V is TRBV5-6 and J is TRBJ2-1; TRBD1 aligns across 9 bases. The CDR3 spans 16 residues. Trimming removed 4 bases from V and 7 bases from J; junction bases left unmatched: 12. Germline-derived CDR1 and CDR2 are SGHDT and YYEEEE. DNA for the CDR3: TGTGCCAGCAGCGCCGGGCGGGGACAGGGTCGGAATGAGCAGTTCTTC. Its translation: CASSAGRGQGRNEQFF. Filled out from reference TRBV5-6 and TRBJ2-1, the complete variable domain reads DAGVTQSPTHLIKTRGQQVTLRCSPKSGHDTVSWYQQALGQGPQFIFQYYEEEERQRGNFPDRFSGHQFPNYSSELNVNALLLGDSALYLCASSAGRGQGRNEQFFGPGTRLTVL.

In its sample, this clone was seen a few times. CDR3 in DNA: TGTGCCAGCAGCCAAGTGCGCCTAGGCGGGACCCAGTACTTC. It yields the protein CASSQVRLGGTQYF. V is TRBV14 and J is TRBJ2-5; no clear D. Germline V gene lookup returns CDR1 SGHDN and CDR2 FVKESK. V lost 1 base and J 7 bases, leaving 13 bases between the germline ends. This CDR3 comprises 14 residues.

This clone was observed a few times. This chain uses TRBV19 with TRBJ2-6, with D hard to call. The CDR3 runs to 15 residues. V was shortened by 2 bases and J by 2 bases, with 7 bases between the two germline ends. CDR1 LNHDA and CDR2 SQIVND come from the germline V gene (reference sequence). CDR3 sequence reads: CASSIFGAGANVLTF. CDR3 nucleotide sequence: TGTGCCAGTAGTATATTCGGAGCTGGGGCCAACGTCCTGACTTTC.

This clone was counted once. The chain recombines TRBV11-1 with TRBJ1-1, with unresolved D. Germline V gives CDR1 SGHAT, CDR2 FQDESV (reference sequence). The CDR3 spans 16 residues. V was cut by 0 bases and J by 0 bases, with 11 bases left in between. In DNA, the CDR3 is TGTGCCAGCAGCTTAGCGCCGCTCGGAGTGAACACTGAAGCTTTCTTT. Translation gives CASSLAPLGVNTEAFF.

The V gene is TRBV29-1, the J gene TRBJ1-1; D remains ambiguous. Per germline, CDR1 SQVTM and CDR2 ANQGSEA. The V gene lost 5 bases and the J gene lost 1 base, with 11 bases spanning the gap. The CDR3 is 13 residues long. The CDR3 DNA reads as TGCAGCGTTCGTGGTCCTTCGAACACTGAAGCTTTCTTT. Translation gives CSVRGPSNTEAFF.

The V call is TRBV2, the J call TRBJ2-5; D may match TRBD1 or TRBD2 (5 bases each). Germline V gene lookup returns CDR1 SNHLY and CDR2 FYNNEI. The CDR3 runs 13 residues. Trimming stripped 6 bases from V and 1 base from J, with 9 bases between. CDR3 residues: CASSAGTQETQYF. The CDR3 nucleotides are TGTGCCAGCAGCGCCGGGACCCAAGAGACCCAGTACTTC.

J is TRBJ1-2 and V is TRBV6-1, with 9 positions matching TRBD1. The ends lost 4 bases at V and 8 bases at J; junction bases unmatched: 11. Germline assignment: CDR1 MNHNS and CDR2 SASEGT. The CDR3 runs to 15 residues. The CDR3 region has the DNA TGTGCCAGCAGTGCGGATACCGGGACAGGGACGGGCTACACCTTC. Translation: CASSADTGTGTGYTF.

The chain combines TRBV7-9 with TRBJ2-2; the match to TRBD1 covers 7 bases. The J segment lost 5 bases and the V segment lost 4 bases, leaving 10 bases of the junction unmatched. The CDR3 covers 16 residues. The germline V gene encodes CDR1 SEHNR and CDR2 FQNEAQ (reference sequence). The CDR3 DNA sequence: TGTGCCAGCAGCTCCGACTCCCGGGACAGAACCGGGGAGCTGTTTTTT. Its translation: CASSSDSRDRTGELFF.

The V and J genes are TRBV5-8 and TRBJ1-4; D gene uncertain. The CDR3 length is 15 residues. Germline CDR1 is SGHTS and CDR2 is YDEGEE. V was clipped by 5 bases and J by 5 bases, with 16 bases between them. The CDR3 sequence: CASRDDEAANEKLFF. The CDR3 DNA follows: TGTGCCAGCAGAGATGACGAGGCGGCGAATGAAAAACTGTTTTTT.

This chain connects TRBV7-2 to TRBJ2-7, with D possibly matching TRBD1 (6 bases). This CDR3 has 12 amino acids. The V gene lost 4 bases and the J gene lost 4 bases, with 8 bases spanning the gap. Germline V gene lookup returns CDR1 SGHTA and CDR2 FQGNSA. The CDR3 protein is CASSWTEYEQYF. The CDR3 nucleotides read TGTGCCAGCAGCTGGACAGAGTACGAGCAGTACTTC.

The chain employs TRBV11-1 and TRBJ1-1, with 7 bases identical to TRBD1. After removal of 1 base from V and 4 bases from J, the junction contained 3 bases not matched to a gene. This CDR3 region has 14 residues. Germline V CDR1 and CDR2: SGHAT, FQDESV (reference sequence). CDR3 protein: CASSLEAGGTEAFF. The DNA for the CDR3 is TGTGCCAGCAGCTTAGAGGCAGGGGGCACTGAAGCTTTCTTT.

This clone was detected only a few times. This chain connects TRBV27 to TRBJ2-7; D is perhaps TRBD1 or TRBD2 (6 bases each). This CDR3 comprises 17 residues. V was pared by 0 bases and J by 5 bases, with 20 bases between. Germline CDR1 and CDR2: MNHEY and SMNVEV (reference sequence). CDR3 residues: CASSLSPWAGGKDEQYF. The CDR3 coding sequence is TGTGCCAGCAGTTTATCCCCCTGGGCCGGGGGCAAGGACGAGCAGTACTTC.

V and J are TRBV9 and TRBJ2-3; 15 nucleotides agree with TRBD2. V gave up 4 bases and J gave up 3 bases; unmatched junction bases: 9. CDR1 and CDR2 (germline): SGDLS, YYNGEE. The CDR3 loop spans 18 amino acids. The CDR3 here is CASSIPGTSGGYTDTQYF. The CDR3 DNA is TGTGCCAGCAGCATCCCCGGGACTAGCGGGGGGTATACAGATACGCAGTATTTT. Complete variable domain (other parts from reference TRBV9 and TRBJ2-3): DSGVTQTPKHLITATGQRVTLRCSPRSGDLSVYWYQQSLDQGLQFLIQYYNGEERAKGNILERFSAQQFPDLHSELNLSSLELGDSALYFCASSIPGTSGGYTDTQYFGPGTRLTVL.

The genes are TRBV5-6 and TRBJ2-2; D gene unclear. Trimming shortened V by 2 bases and J by 1 base, and 3 bases separated the two germline ends. The CDR3 covers 13 residues. CDR1 is SGHDT, CDR2 YYEEEE, per germline. CDR3 sequence (DNA): TGTGCCAGCAGCTTATTGAACACCGGGGAGCTGTTTTTT. This encodes CASSLLNTGELFF. The full variable domain, with the rest looked up from reference TRBV5-6 and TRBJ2-2, is DAGVTQSPTHLIKTRGQQVTLRCSPKSGHDTVSWYQQALGQGPQFIFQYYEEEERQRGNFPDRFSGHQFPNYSSELNVNALLLGDSALYLCASSLLNTGELFFGEGSRLTVL.

A word on this clone: Germline and junction disagree at one end, which may indicate a read error. The chain has TRBV23-1 and TRBJ2-7; unclear D gene. TRBV23-1 is designated an ORF whose function remains uncertain. The CDR3 consists of 9 residues. The CDR3 loop reads CASSQSWQF. The DNA for the CDR3 is TGCGCCAGCAGTCAATCCTGGCAGTTC.

The V gene is TRBV11-2, the J gene TRBJ2-7; TRBD1 agrees at 9 bases. The CDR3 contains 15 residues. The J segment lost 4 bases and the V segment lost 4 bases, leaving 8 bases of the junction unmatched. The germline CDR1 and CDR2 sequences are SGHAT and FQNNGV. The CDR3 sequence: CASSSSGTGFYEQYF. In nucleotides, the CDR3 is TGTGCCAGCAGCTCCTCCGGGACAGGGTTTTACGAGCAGTACTTC.

The gene calls are TRBV29-1 and TRBJ2-2, with D possibly matching TRBD2 (7 bases). The CDR3 spans 14 residues. With 4 bases removed from V and 1 base from J, the gap between germline ends came to 10 bases. CDR1 is SQVTM, CDR2 ANQGSEA, per germline. CDR3 sequence: CSVAGGENTGELFF. The CDR3 DNA sequence: TGCAGCGTTGCGGGGGGCGAGAACACCGGGGAGCTGTTTTTT.

There are a few counts of this clone. The genes are TRBV30 and TRBJ2-3; D may correspond to TRBD1 or TRBD2 (6 bases each). Per the germline V gene, CDR1 is GTSNPN and CDR2 is SVGIG (reference sequence). V was clipped by 6 bases and J by 8 bases, with 15 bases between them. The CDR3 extends over 12 amino acids. The CDR3 nucleotides read TGTGCCTGTACCCGGGGGCAGGGTACGCAGTATTTT. Its translation: CACTRGQGTQYF.

The rearrangement links TRBV5-1 to TRBJ2-5; D unresolved. The V end lost 0 bases, the J end lost 1 base, and 10 bases lay between the germline ends. The germline V gene encodes CDR1 SGHRS and CDR2 YFSETQ. The CDR3 extends over 15 amino acids. The DNA of the CDR3 is TGCGCCAGCAGCTTGGGGGTAGGGCGCCAAGAGACCCAGTACTTC. It encodes CASSLGVGRQETQYF.